The present T cell receptor beta chain was sequenced within a study of blood T cell repertoires in COVID-19. The age range of participants was about 18 to 90 years, with residence in 20 to 25 US areas. Profiling relied on immunoSEQ multiplex PCR, and the TCRdb table lists in-frame clones only, not all of them. Found here are roughly 260,000 clones, over 80% of them singletons; the top ten hold more than 1%. The CDR3 loop spans 14 amino acids. Trimming pared 4 bases from V and 7 bases from J, leaving 13 bases between. The germline gives CDR1 MNHEY, CDR2 SVGAGI. The sequenced material came from PBMCs or T cells enriched from blood (not recorded which). The chain couples TRBV6-5 to TRBJ2-2; D possibly corresponds to TRBD1 (6 bases). The sequence derives from a human donor in a cohort exposed to, infected with or recovered from COVID-19 (not recorded which). The donor label of this sample is uncertain. The CDR3 DNA is TGTGCCAGCAGTTCCCTAGGGGGAATCGGGGAGCTGTTTTTT. Translated, it gives CASSSLGGIGELFF.